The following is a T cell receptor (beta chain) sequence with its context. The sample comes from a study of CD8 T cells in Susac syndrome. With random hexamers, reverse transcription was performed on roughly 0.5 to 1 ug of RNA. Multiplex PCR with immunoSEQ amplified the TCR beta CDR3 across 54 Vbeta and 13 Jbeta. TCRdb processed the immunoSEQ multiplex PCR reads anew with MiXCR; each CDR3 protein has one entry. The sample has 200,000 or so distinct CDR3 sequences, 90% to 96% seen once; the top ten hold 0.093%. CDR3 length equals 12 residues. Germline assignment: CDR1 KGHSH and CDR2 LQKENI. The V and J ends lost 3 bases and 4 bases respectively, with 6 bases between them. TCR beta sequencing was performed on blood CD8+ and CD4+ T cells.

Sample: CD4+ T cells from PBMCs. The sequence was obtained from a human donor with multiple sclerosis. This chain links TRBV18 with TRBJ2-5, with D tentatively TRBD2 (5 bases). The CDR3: CASSPSGETQYF. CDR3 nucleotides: TGTGCCAGCTCACCCAGCGGAGAGACCCAGTACTTC.